The 26 T cell receptor beta chains listed next were all sequenced from one sample in a study of shared clonotypes between healthy human individuals. The protocol was immunoSEQ multiplex PCR, while the TCRdb copy is restricted to in-frame clones and leaves out a portion. The sample yields about 2.3 million clones, 80% to 95% seen once. Material: naive CD4+ T cells from PBMCs. Subset meaning: CD45RA+ positively selected. Every receptor here comes from a man in his late teens or twenties in good health. Some clones in this sample may be carry-over from other donors' samples.

The chain employs TRBV7-9 and TRBJ2-3; D is ambiguous. Per germline, CDR1 SEHNR and CDR2 FQNEAQ (reference sequence). V lost 8 bases to trimming and J lost 14 bases, with 14 bases between them. The CDR3 runs 10 residues. The CDR3 nucleotides are TGTGCCAGCTCCCTCTCCGCCCTGTATTTT. It translates to CASSLSALYF.

This chain uses TRBV7-3 with TRBJ2-3; 7 nucleotides match TRBD1. The CDR3 extends over 15 amino acids. V was clipped by 5 bases and J by 1 base; unmatched bases: 6. Germline lookup yields CDR1 SGHTA and CDR2 FQGTGA. CDR3: CASSENRGGTDTQYF. The CDR3, as DNA: TGTGCCAGCAGCGAAAACAGGGGTGGCACAGATACGCAGTATTTT.

The chain carries TRBV5-1 and TRBJ2-7, with 8 bases that match TRBD2. This CDR3 comprises 15 residues. CDR1 and CDR2 from the germline V gene are SGHRS and YFSETQ. V dropped 4 bases and J dropped 7; count of bases not matched to a gene: 13. CDR3 in DNA: TGCGCCAGCAGCCCAGGAGCGGGAGCCACCGGAGAGCAGTACTTC. Translation: CASSPGAGATGEQYF.

About this clone: Other nucleotide sequences in the sample specify the same CDR3. This chain links TRBV30 with TRBJ2-7, with D unclear. The CDR3 has 13 amino acids. The V gene's germline CDR1 is GTSNPN and CDR2 SVGIG (reference sequence). Between the trimmed V and J ends, which lost 3 bases and 1 base, there was a span of 10 bases. CDR3 sequence: CAWSLDRSYEQYF. CDR3 nucleotide sequence: TGTGCCTGGAGCCTCGACCGTTCCTACGAGCAGTACTTC.

This clone was seen a single time. V and J are TRBV19 and TRBJ1-4; perhaps TRBD1 as D (5 bases). V was cut by 4 bases and J by 6 bases, with 9 bases left in between. From germline, CDR1 is LNHDA and CDR2 SQIVND (reference sequence). The CDR3 totals 13 residues. CDR3 DNA: TGTGCCAGTAGTAGGGACCAGGATGAAAAACTGTTTTTT. This encodes CASSRDQDEKLFF.

As concerns this clone: Additional DNA sequences in this sample encode the identical CDR3. This chain connects TRBV28 to TRBJ1-1, with D unresolved. This CDR3 is built from 11 residues. The V and J ends lost 6 bases and 3 bases respectively, with 5 bases between them. Germline V gene data show CDR1 as MDHEN and CDR2 as SYDVKM. The DNA of the CDR3 is TGTGCCAGCAGACTTTACACTGAAGCTTTCTTT. Protein product: CASRLYTEAFF.

The chain links TRBV7-2 to TRBJ2-3, with 7 bases lining up with TRBD1. CDR3 length: 16 residues. V lost 2 bases to trimming and J lost 2 bases; unmatched junction nucleotides: 7. CDR1 is SGHTA, CDR2 FQGNSA, per germline. The CDR3 DNA follows: TGTGCCAGCAGCTTATTTGGGACAGCTACCACAGATACGCAGTATTTT. This sequence encodes CASSLFGTATTDTQYF.

The chain couples TRBV25-1 to TRBJ1-1; no clear D. The germline V and J ends were trimmed by 5 bases and 6 bases, with 10 bases remaining between them. CDR3 length: 12 residues. Germline lookup yields CDR1 MGHDK and CDR2 SYGVNS. The DNA of the CDR3 is TGTGCCAGCAGTCGAGGAGCTCCTGAAGCTTTCTTT. Translated, it gives CASSRGAPEAFF.

The chain carries TRBV2 and TRBJ2-7; D unresolved. This CDR3 is built from 16 residues. Germline CDR1 and CDR2: SNHLY and FYNNEI. Between the trimmed V and J ends, which lost 4 bases and 0 bases, there was a span of 16 bases. For the CDR3, the DNA is TGTGCCAGCAGTGTCTTTTTAGGCAGAAACTCCTACGAGCAGTACTTC. It specifies CASSVFLGRNSYEQYF.

This clone occurred once. Other nucleotide sequences from this sample produce the same CDR3. The chain is built from TRBV28 and TRBJ2-7; D unclear. Trimming shortened V by 8 bases and J by 4 bases, and 6 bases separated the two germline ends. The CDR3 sequence is 10 residues long. CDR1 MDHEN and CDR2 SYDVKM come from the germline V gene. CDR3 coding DNA: TGTGCCAGCCAAGGATACGAGCAGTACTTC. It translates to CASQGYEQYF.

This clone showed up just once. Its ends do not fully match the called genes, so a read error is possible. The rearrangement joins TRBV6-5 to TRBJ2-3; possible D gene TRBD2, 6 bases. CDR1 and CDR2 (germline): MNHEY, SVGAGI. CDR3 length equals 13 residues. The CDR3 spells CASSYSILAKKIF. DNA of the CDR3: TGTGCCAGCAGTTACTCGATACTAGCCAAAAAGATTTTT.

V usage is TRBV4-3 and J usage is TRBJ2-2; perhaps TRBD2 as D (6 bases). The germline CDR1 and CDR2 sequences are LGHNA and YSLEER. The CDR3 totals 15 residues. V lost 5 bases and J lost 7, with 17 bases in between. The CDR3 sequence: CASSARRANGGELFF. In DNA form, the CDR3 reads TGCGCCAGCAGCGCTCGGAGGGCCAATGGCGGGGAGCTGTTTTTT.

The chain recombines TRBV28 with TRBJ2-2; TRBD1 agrees at 9 bases. Germline V gene lookup returns CDR1 MDHEN and CDR2 SYDVKM. There are 15 residues in the CDR3. With 6 bases clipped from V and 9 bases from J, the junction kept 11 bases outside the gene matches. CDR3: CASSPGTGNSRELFF. CDR3 nucleotide sequence: TGTGCCAGCAGCCCCGGGACAGGGAATAGCCGGGAGCTGTTTTTT.

The chain combines TRBV5-1 with TRBJ1-2, with a weak D call TRBD1 (5 bases). The CDR3 consists of 12 residues. In germline, CDR1 is SGHRS, CDR2 YFSETQ. V was clipped by 3 bases and J by 6 bases, with 9 bases between them. The CDR3 here is CASSWGGDGYTF. CDR3 nucleotides: TGCGCCAGCAGCTGGGGAGGGGATGGCTACACCTTC.

A single count supports this clone. The chain uses TRBV7-8 and TRBJ2-1, with 9 bases that match TRBD2. Germline V CDR1 and CDR2: SGHVS, FQNEAQ. V shed 0 bases and J 0 bases; nucleotides not matched to a gene: 6. The CDR3 length is 18 residues. The CDR3 sequence: CASSLAPAGGSSYNEQFF. CDR3 DNA: TGTGCCAGCAGCTTAGCGCCGGCGGGAGGGAGCTCCTACAATGAGCAGTTCTTC.

The rearrangement joins TRBV28 to TRBJ2-7; weak D call: TRBD1 (6 bases). The germline V and J ends were trimmed by 7 bases and 5 bases, with 9 bases remaining between them. CDR3 length equals 11 residues. CDR1 is MDHEN, CDR2 SYDVKM, per germline. This CDR3 is CASNYRDEQYF. The CDR3 region has the DNA TGTGCCAGCAACTACAGGGACGAGCAGTACTTC.

The V call is TRBV6-4, the J call TRBJ2-1, with 7 bases aligning to TRBD2. This CDR3 has 16 residues. V gave up 4 bases and J gave up 0 bases; unmatched junction bases: 6. CDR1 and CDR2 from the germline V gene are MRHNA and SNTAGT. The CDR3 region is CASSAEGGSSYNEQFF. The CDR3 DNA reads as TGTGCCAGCAGTGCGGAGGGAGGGAGCTCCTACAATGAGCAGTTCTTC.

To note about this clone: The same CDR3 also results from other DNA sequences found in this sample. V gene TRBV14 combines with J gene TRBJ2-3; D may match TRBD1 or TRBD2 (5 bases each). CDR1 is SGHDN, CDR2 FVKESK, per germline. The V end lost 4 bases, the J end lost 5 bases, and 7 bases lay between the germline ends. The CDR3 covers 12 residues. The chain's CDR3 is CASSPGRDTQYF. CDR3 DNA: TGTGCCAGCAGCCCAGGGAGAGATACGCAGTATTTT.

The rearrangement joins TRBV7-3 to TRBJ2-2; possibly TRBD1 for D (5 bases). Germline V gene sequence: CDR1 SGHTA, CDR2 FQGTGA. V was clipped by 5 bases and J by 6 bases, with 10 bases between them. The CDR3 consists of 13 residues. The DNA of the CDR3 is TGTGCCAGCAGCCGACAGACGGCCGGGGAGCTGTTTTTT. It yields the protein CASSRQTAGELFF.

The chain employs TRBV4-1 and TRBJ2-2; 9 bases match TRBD1. V was pared by 5 bases and J by 5 bases, with 3 bases of the junction left unmatched. Germline CDR1 MGHRA, CDR2 YSYEKL. This CDR3 is built from 14 residues. CDR3 in DNA: TGCGCCAGCAGCGACAGGGGGAGGACCGGGGAGCTGTTTTTT. Translation: CASSDRGRTGELFF.

The chain has TRBV10-3 and TRBJ2-3, with 14 bases matching TRBD2. Germline V gene data show CDR1 as ENHRY and CDR2 as SYGVKD. The CDR3 extends over 15 amino acids. With V trimmed by 10 bases and J by 0 bases, 3 bases remained unmatched. The CDR3 loop reads CATRLAGGSTDTQYF. The CDR3 nucleotides read TGTGCCACCCGACTAGCGGGAGGGAGCACAGATACGCAGTATTTT.

A word on this clone: Additional DNA sequences in this sample encode the identical CDR3. The CDR3 nucleotides read TGTGCCAGCAGTTACAGTCAGGGTGTCACTGAAGCTTTCTTT. Encoded protein: CASSYSQGVTEAFF. The V and J genes are TRBV6-5 and TRBJ1-1, with D possibly TRBD1 on 5 matching bases. V lost 2 bases and J 4 bases, leaving 11 bases between the germline ends. This CDR3 spans 14 amino acids. Germline-derived CDR1 and CDR2 are MNHEY and SVGAGI.

The chain couples TRBV25-1 to TRBJ2-2; D might be TRBD1 or TRBD2, each matching 6 bases. The germline CDR1 and CDR2 sequences are MGHDK and SYGVNS. V gave up 8 bases and J gave up 5 bases, with 21 bases separating them. This CDR3 spans 16 amino acids. CDR3 region: CASLHAQRGGTGELFF. DNA of the CDR3: TGTGCCAGCCTGCATGCACAACGAGGGGGGACCGGGGAGCTGTTTTTT.

This chain links TRBV4-1 with TRBJ2-7; D gene unclear. Trimming left V 3 bases short and J 3 bases short, with 12 bases between. Germline V lookup: CDR1 MGHRA, CDR2 YSYEKL. The CDR3 is 14 residues long. The DNA of the CDR3 is TGCGCCAGCAGCCACCCAAATCAGGTCTACGAGCAGTACTTC. Its protein product is CASSHPNQVYEQYF.

This chain joins TRBV30 and TRBJ2-5; D possibly corresponds to TRBD2 (7 bases). The germline V and J ends were trimmed by 4 bases and 5 bases, with 14 bases remaining between them. CDR1 is GTSNPN, CDR2 SVGIG, per germline (reference sequence). The CDR3 has 13 amino acids. For the CDR3, the DNA is TGTGCCTGGATCAAGGGGGGGACGGAGACCCAGTACTTC. The encoded protein is CAWIKGGTETQYF. Full variable domain (rest looked up from reference TRBV30 and TRBJ2-5): SQTIHQWPATLVQPVGSPLSLECTVEGTSNPNLYWYRQAAGRGLQLLFYSVGIGQISSEVPQNLSASRPQDRQFILSSKKLLLSDSGFYLCAWIKGGTETQYFGPGTRLLVL.

The chain links TRBV5-8 to TRBJ1-3; D unclear. Trimming stripped 1 base from V and 4 bases from J, with 6 bases between. The CDR3 sequence is 13 residues long. From germline, CDR1 is SGHTS and CDR2 YDEGEE. CDR3 nucleotides: TGTGCCAGCAGCTTGACAGTAGGAAACACCATATATTTT. This sequence encodes CASSLTVGNTIYF.